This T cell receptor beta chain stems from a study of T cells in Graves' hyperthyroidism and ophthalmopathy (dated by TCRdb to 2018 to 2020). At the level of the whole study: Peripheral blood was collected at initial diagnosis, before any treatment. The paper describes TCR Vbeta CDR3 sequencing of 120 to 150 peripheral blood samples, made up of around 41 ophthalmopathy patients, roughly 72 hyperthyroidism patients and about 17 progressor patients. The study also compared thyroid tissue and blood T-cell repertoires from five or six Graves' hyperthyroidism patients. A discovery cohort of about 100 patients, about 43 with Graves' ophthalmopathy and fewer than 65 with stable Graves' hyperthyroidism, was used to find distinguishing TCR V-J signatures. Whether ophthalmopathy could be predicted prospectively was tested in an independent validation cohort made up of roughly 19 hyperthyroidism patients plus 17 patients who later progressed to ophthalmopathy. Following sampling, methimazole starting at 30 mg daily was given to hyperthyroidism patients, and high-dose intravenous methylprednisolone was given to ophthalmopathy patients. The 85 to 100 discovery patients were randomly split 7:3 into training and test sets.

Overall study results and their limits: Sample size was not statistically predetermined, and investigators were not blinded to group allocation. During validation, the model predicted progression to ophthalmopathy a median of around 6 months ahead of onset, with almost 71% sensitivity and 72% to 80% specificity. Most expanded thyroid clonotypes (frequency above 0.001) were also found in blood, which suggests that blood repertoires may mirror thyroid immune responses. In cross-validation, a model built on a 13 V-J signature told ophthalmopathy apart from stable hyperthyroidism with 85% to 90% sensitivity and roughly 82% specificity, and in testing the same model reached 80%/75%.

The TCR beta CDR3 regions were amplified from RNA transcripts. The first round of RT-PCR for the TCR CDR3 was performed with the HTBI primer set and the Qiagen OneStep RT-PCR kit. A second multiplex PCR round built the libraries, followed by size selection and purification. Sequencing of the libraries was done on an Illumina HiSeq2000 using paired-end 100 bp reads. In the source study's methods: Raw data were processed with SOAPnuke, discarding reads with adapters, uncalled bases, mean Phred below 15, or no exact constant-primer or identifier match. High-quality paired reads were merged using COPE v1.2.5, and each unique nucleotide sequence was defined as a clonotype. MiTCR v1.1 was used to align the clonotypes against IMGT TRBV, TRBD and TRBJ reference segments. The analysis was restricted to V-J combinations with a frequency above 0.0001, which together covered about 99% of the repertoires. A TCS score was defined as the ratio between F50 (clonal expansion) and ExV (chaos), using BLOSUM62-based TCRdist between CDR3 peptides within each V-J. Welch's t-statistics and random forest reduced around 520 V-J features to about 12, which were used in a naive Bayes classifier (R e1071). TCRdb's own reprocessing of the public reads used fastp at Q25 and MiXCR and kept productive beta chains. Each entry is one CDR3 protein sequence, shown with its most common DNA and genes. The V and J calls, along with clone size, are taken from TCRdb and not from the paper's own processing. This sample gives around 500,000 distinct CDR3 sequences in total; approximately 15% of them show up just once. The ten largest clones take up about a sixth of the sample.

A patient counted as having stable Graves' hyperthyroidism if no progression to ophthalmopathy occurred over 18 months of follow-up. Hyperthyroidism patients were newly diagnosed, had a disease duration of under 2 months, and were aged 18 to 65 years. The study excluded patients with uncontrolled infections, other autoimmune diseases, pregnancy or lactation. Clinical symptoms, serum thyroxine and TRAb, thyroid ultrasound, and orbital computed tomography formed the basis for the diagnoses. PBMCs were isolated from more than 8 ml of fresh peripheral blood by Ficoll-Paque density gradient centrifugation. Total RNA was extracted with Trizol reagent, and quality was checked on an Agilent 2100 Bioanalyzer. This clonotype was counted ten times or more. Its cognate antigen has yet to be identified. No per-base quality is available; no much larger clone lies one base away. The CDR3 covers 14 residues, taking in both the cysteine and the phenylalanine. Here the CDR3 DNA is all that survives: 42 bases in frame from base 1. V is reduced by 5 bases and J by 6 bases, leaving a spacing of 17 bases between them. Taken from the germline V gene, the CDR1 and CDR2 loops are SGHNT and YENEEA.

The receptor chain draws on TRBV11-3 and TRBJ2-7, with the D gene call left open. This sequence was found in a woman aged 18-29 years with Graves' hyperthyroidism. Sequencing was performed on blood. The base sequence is TGTGCCAGCAGCCCCCGGACGAGATCGGGCGAGCAGTACTTC. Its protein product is CASSPRTRSGEQYF.